This TCR beta chain was profiled in a study of spatial heterogeneity in lung cancer. Indicated time point: sample taken at primary tumor resection. Frozen PBMC, nontumor lung or tumor provided whole RNA, which was sequenced unsorted. Patients with untreated early-stage non-small cell lung cancer, numbering around 71, were the donors. This clonotype was detected many times. This beta chain appears as a stray read in a library generated for alpha chains; its size is not informative. Per germline, CDR1 LNHDA and CDR2 SQIVND (reference sequence). V lost 10 bases, J lost 4 bases, and 15 bases stayed unmatched. CDR3 size: 16 residues. One entry per CDR3 protein, called by TCRdb with MiXCR from the 5' RACE reads. Counted here are approximately 9,000 distinct CDR3 sequences, around 4.6% occurring once; the ten biggest clones make up 25% to 35%.

This clonotype was sampled from a male donor with early-stage non-small cell lung cancer. The sample consisted of PBMCs, taken at surgery. This chain uses TRBV19 with TRBJ2-2; TRBD2 agrees at 7 bases. The CDR3 bases are TGTGCCACTCGGAACCTGGGGGGGAGGGCCACCGGGGAGCTGTTTTTT. Its protein product is CATRNLGGRATGELFF.